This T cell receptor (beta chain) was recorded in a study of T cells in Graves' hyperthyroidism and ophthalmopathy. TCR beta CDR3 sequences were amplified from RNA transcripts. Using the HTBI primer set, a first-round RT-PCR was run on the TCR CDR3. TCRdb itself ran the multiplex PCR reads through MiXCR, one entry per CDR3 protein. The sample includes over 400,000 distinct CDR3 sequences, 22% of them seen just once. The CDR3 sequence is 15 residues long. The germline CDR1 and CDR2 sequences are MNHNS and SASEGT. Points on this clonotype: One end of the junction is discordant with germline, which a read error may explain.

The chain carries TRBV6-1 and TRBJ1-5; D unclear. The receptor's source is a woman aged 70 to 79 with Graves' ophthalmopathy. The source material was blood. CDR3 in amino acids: CASNEAIGKGQPQHF. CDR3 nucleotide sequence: TGTGCCAGCAATGAAGCAATAGGGAAAGGTCAGCCCCAGCATTTT.